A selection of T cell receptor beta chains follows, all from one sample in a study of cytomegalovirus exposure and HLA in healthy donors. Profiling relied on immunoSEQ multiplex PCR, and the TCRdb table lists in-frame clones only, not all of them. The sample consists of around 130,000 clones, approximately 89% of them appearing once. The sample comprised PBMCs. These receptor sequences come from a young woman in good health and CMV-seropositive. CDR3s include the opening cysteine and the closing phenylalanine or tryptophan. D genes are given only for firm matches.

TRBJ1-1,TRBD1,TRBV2,CASSVGGRTEAFF
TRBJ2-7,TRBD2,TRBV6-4,CASSRLAGEGEQYF
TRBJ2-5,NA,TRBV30,CAWMEDGETQYF
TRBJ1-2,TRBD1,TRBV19,CATSDRVRGYGYTF
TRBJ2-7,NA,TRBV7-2,CASSLGTYEQYF
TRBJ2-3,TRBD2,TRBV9,CASSDSGTSGRAEKFTQYF
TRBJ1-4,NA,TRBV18,CASSLSGNGEKLFF
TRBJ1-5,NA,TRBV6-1,CASSEFVEPQHF
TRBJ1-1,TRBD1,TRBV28,CASSYGQGKGTEAFF
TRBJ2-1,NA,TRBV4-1,CASSQEPRDNEQFF
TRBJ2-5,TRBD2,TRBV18,CASSPSAGGRETQYF
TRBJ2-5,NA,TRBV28,CASSLWATAQETQYF
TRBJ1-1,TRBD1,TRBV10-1,CASSKTGAGTEAFF
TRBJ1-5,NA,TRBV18,CASSPRGAGGNQPQHF
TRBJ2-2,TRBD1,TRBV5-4,CASSPRGQGAGTGELFF
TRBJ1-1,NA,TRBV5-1,CASRTGNTEAFF
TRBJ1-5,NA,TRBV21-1,CASSRIGGDNQPQHF
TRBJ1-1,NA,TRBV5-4,CASSTRRDPNTEAFF
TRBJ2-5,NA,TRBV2,CASTTGETQYF
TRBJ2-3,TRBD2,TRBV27,CASSPLAGGDTQYF
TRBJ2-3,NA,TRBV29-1,CSGDSGTDTQYF
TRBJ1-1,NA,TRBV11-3,CASSSSSTEAFF
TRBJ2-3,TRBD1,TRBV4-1,CASRLRGQGEDTQYF
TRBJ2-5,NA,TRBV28,CASERTVQETQYF
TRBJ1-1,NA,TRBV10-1,CASSPGGSTEAFF
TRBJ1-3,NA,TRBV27,CASSPLGPHSGNTIYF
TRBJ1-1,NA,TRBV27,CASRIGGATEAFF
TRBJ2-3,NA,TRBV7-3,CASSLMAATDTQYF